These 23 T cell receptor beta chains originate from one sample sequenced in a study of blood T cell repertoires in COVID-19. Sequencing was performed with immunoSEQ multiplex PCR; in TCRdb, only in-frame clones are kept and a portion is missing. The repertoire holds approximately 240,000 clones, with about 80% as singletons. The sequenced material came from peripheral blood. These receptors all stem from a woman aged 30 to 39 who had recovered from COVID-19.

The V and J genes are TRBV5-4 and TRBJ1-2; possibly TRBD1 for D (6 bases). This CDR3 region has 13 residues. The germline V and J ends were trimmed by 2 bases and 5 bases, with 10 bases remaining between them. Germline CDR1 reads SGHNT; CDR2 reads YYREEE (reference sequence). This chain's CDR3 is CASSFGQGYGYTF. Here the CDR3 DNA reads TGTGCCAGCAGCTTCGGGCAGGGGTATGGCTACACCTTC.

This chain uses TRBV21-1 with TRBJ1-3; the table's D gene call, TRBD1, was not cross checked with the DNA. TRBV21-1 is flagged as a pseudogene. The CDR3 runs 17 residues. The CDR3 coding sequence is TGTGCCAGCAGCCCACCTCCGACAGGGGACTCTGGAAACACCATATATTTT. It yields the protein CASSPPPTGDSGNTIYF.

The J gene is TRBJ2-1, the V gene TRBV5-6, with TRBD2 matching 15 bases. CDR3 size: 15 residues. V shed 2 bases, J shed 7 bases, and the junction held 1 base outside the gene matches. Germline V gene data show CDR1 as SGHDT and CDR2 as YYEEEE. The CDR3 bases are TGTGCCAGCAGCTTTGGACTAGCGGGAGGGAATGAGCAGTTCTTC. Its translation is CASSFGLAGGNEQFF.

The rearrangement uses TRBV6-5 and TRBJ1-2; 8 positions match TRBD1. J lost 1 base, V lost 8 bases, and 3 bases had no gene match. The CDR3 contains 13 residues. Germline CDR1 and CDR2: MNHEY and SVGAGI. The DNA for the CDR3 is TGTGCCAGCCGACAGGGGTATAACTATGGCTACACCTTC. It codes for CASRQGYNYGYTF.

The chain is built from TRBV18 and TRBJ1-2, with D possibly TRBD1 on 5 matching bases. In germline, CDR1 is KGHSH, CDR2 LQKENI. With 6 bases removed from V and 3 bases from J, the gap between germline ends came to 11 bases. CDR3 length: 13 residues. The CDR3 loop is CASSTTTDYGYTF. The CDR3 DNA is TGTGCCAGCTCTACTACGACAGACTATGGCTACACCTTC.

The rearrangement joins TRBV24-1 to TRBJ2-1; no definite D call. The CDR3 has 14 amino acids. Trimming removed 0 bases at V and 8 bases at J, with 10 bases between. CDR1 and CDR2 from the germline V gene are KGHDR and SFDVKD. The DNA for the CDR3 is TGTGCCACCAGTGATTTGCACGCTCAGGATGAGCAGTTCTTC. Translating it yields CATSDLHAQDEQFF.

V and J are TRBV13 and TRBJ2-5; no clear D. The CDR3 is made up of 14 amino acids. The germline V gene has CDR1 PRHDT and CDR2 FYEKMQ (reference sequence). Trimming stripped 4 bases from V and 1 base from J, with 10 bases between. The CDR3 DNA reads as TGTGCCAGCAGCTCCGCGCAAACCCAAGAGACCCAGTACTTC. It codes for CASSSAQTQETQYF.

This clone was observed a single time. The rearrangement uses TRBV3-1 (or the pseudogene TRBV3-2) and TRBJ1-5, with 11 bases lining up with TRBD1. The CDR3 has 15 residues. With V trimmed by 4 bases and J by 4 bases, 3 bases remained unmatched. Germline-derived CDR1 and CDR2 are LGHDT and YNNKEL (reference sequence). CDR3 region: CASSPGTGGNQPQHF. The CDR3 bases are TGTGCCAGCAGCCCAGGGACAGGGGGAAATCAGCCCCAGCATTTT.

The gene calls are TRBV28 and TRBJ1-2; tentative D call: TRBD1 (6 bases). V lost 7 bases, J lost 1 base, and 13 bases lay in between. In germline, CDR1 is MDHEN, CDR2 SYDVKM. The CDR3 has 14 amino acids. The CDR3 DNA follows: TGTGCCAGCACCTGGGGCAGGGGTAACTATGGCTACACCTTC. The encoded protein is CASTWGRGNYGYTF.

This CDR3 is CSASPVLTGGRYNEQFF. In DNA, the CDR3 is TGCAGTGCTAGTCCCGTTCTAACAGGGGGCCGGTACAATGAGCAGTTCTTC. The chain couples TRBV20-1 to TRBJ2-1; 9 bases fit TRBD1. V dropped 3 bases and J dropped 4; count of bases not matched to a gene: 13. Germline CDR1 reads DFQATT; CDR2 reads SNEGSKA (reference sequence). This CDR3 is built from 17 residues.

This chain connects TRBV5-6 to TRBJ2-1; possibly TRBD2 for D (6 bases). The V and J ends lost 0 bases and 8 bases respectively, with 24 bases between them. This CDR3 contains 18 residues. Germline V gene sequence: CDR1 SGHDT, CDR2 YYEEEE. The CDR3 coding sequence is TGTGCCAGCAGCTTGGTTAGTTCAGTGGGTGGAGGGAGCGATGAGCAGTTCTTC. Protein: CASSLVSSVGGGSDEQFF.

This rearrangement joins TRBV27 to TRBJ2-7, with 12 bases fitting TRBD2. This CDR3 comprises 18 residues. Germline CDR1 and CDR2: MNHEY and SMNVEV (reference sequence). V shed 7 bases and J 2 bases; nucleotides not matched to a gene: 15. The CDR3 here is CASMKGYGLAGRPYEQYF. The DNA for the CDR3 is TGTGCCAGCATGAAGGGATACGGACTAGCGGGAAGACCCTACGAGCAGTACTTC.

This clone was seen repeatedly, ten times or more. The CDR3 spells CASDTGNTEAFF. The CDR3 coding sequence is TGTGCCAGCGATACAGGGAACACTGAAGCTTTCTTT. The gene calls are TRBV7-9 and TRBJ1-1; a weak D match, TRBD1 (5 bases). The CDR3 spans 12 residues. Trimming took 8 bases from V and 1 from J, leaving 8 bases between them. The germline V gene has CDR1 SEHNR and CDR2 FQNEAQ (reference sequence).

The chain is built from TRBV5-5 and TRBJ1-4; D is ambiguous. This CDR3 is 15 amino acids long. V was pared by 4 bases and J by 5 bases, with 15 bases between. Germline V lookup: CDR1 SGHKS, CDR2 YYEKEE (reference sequence). The CDR3 coding sequence is TGTGCCAGCAGCCCTTCAGGCCTTCGGAATGAAAAACTGTTTTTT. Protein product: CASSPSGLRNEKLFF. Drawing the rest from reference TRBV5-5 and TRBJ1-4, the complete variable domain is DAGVTQSPTHLIKTRGQQVTLRCSPISGHKSVSWYQQVLGQGPQFIFQYYEKEERGRGNFPDRFSARQFPNYSSELNVNALLLGDSALYLCASSPSGLRNEKLFFGSGTQLSVL.

The chain uses TRBV6-1 and TRBJ1-3; D remains unclear. The CDR3 contains 15 residues. The V gene's germline CDR1 is MNHNS and CDR2 SASEGT. V gave up 7 bases and J gave up 0 bases, with 13 bases separating them. CDR3 coding DNA: TGTGCCAGCACCGTCCCTCAGGACTCTGGAAACACCATATATTTT. Protein sequence: CASTVPQDSGNTIYF.

The chain employs TRBV7-3 and TRBJ2-5; D remains unclear. The length of the CDR3 is 13 residues. Trimming shortened V by 5 bases and J by 5 bases, and 12 bases separated the two germline ends. CDR1 and CDR2 (germline): SGHTA, FQGTGA. CDR3 region: CASSLQAQETQYF. CDR3 bases: TGTGCCAGCAGCCTCCAGGCCCAGGAGACCCAGTACTTC.

The genes are TRBV6-5 and TRBJ1-4; D possibly corresponds to TRBD1 (6 bases). CDR3 length: 14 residues. Germline V gene lookup returns CDR1 MNHEY and CDR2 SVGAGI. The V and J ends lost 2 bases and 8 bases respectively, with 12 bases between them. CDR3 nucleotide sequence: TGTGCCAGCAGTTACGGGGATGGGGGCGAAAAACTGTTTTTT. It translates to CASSYGDGGEKLFF.

The rearrangement links TRBV2 to TRBJ2-7; 8 nucleotides match TRBD1. The germline CDR1 and CDR2 sequences are SNHLY and FYNNEI. The CDR3 consists of 14 residues. V lost 4 bases and J lost 2; bases outside the gene matches: 4. CDR3 coding DNA: TGTGCCAGCAGTGCACAGGGGGAGACCTACGAGCAGTACTTC. It encodes CASSAQGETYEQYF.

The chain carries TRBV30 and TRBJ1-2, with D possibly being TRBD1 (6 bases). Germline-derived CDR1 and CDR2 are GTSNPN and SVGIG (reference sequence). CDR3 length: 12 residues. The germline V and J ends were trimmed by 2 bases and 8 bases, with 12 bases remaining between them. CDR3 bases: TGTGCCTGGAGTCGGGACACCTTCGGCTACACCTTC. It yields the protein CAWSRDTFGYTF.

The rearrangement uses TRBV6-6 and TRBJ2-7; 11 nucleotides agree with TRBD2. The CDR3 runs 14 residues. J gave up 7 bases and V 5 bases, and 7 bases lay outside the gene matches. Looked up from germline, CDR1 is MNHNY and CDR2 is SVGAGI (reference sequence). The CDR3 nucleotides are TGTGCCAGCAGTCTTACTAGCGGGAGTTTTGAGCAGTACTTC. Its protein is CASSLTSGSFEQYF.

J is TRBJ1-1 and V is TRBV5-1; TRBD1 matches at 7 bases. This CDR3 region has 14 residues. The V gene's germline CDR1 is SGHRS and CDR2 YFSETQ. J gave up 3 bases and V 3 bases, and 5 bases lay outside the gene matches. The CDR3 sequence: CASSWIGGDTEAFF. The CDR3 DNA follows: TGCGCCAGCAGCTGGATAGGGGGCGACACTGAAGCTTTCTTT. Full variable domain (missing parts from reference TRBV5-1 and TRBJ1-1): KAGVTQTPRYLIKTRGQQVTLSCSPISGHRSVSWYQQTPGQGLQFLFEYFSETQRNKGNFPGRFSGRQFSNSRSEMNVSTLELGDSALYLCASSWIGGDTEAFFGQGTRLTVV.

In nucleotides, the CDR3 is TGTGCCAGCAGCCTGGGACACATGCGCATTGGAAACACCATATATTTT. Encoded protein: CASSLGHMRIGNTIYF. The chain uses TRBV7-8 and TRBJ1-3; D is perhaps TRBD1 (6 bases). Germline CDR1 is SGHVS and CDR2 is FQNEAQ. The CDR3 is made up of 16 amino acids. Trimming took off 5 bases at V and 3 bases at J, with 17 bases between the two ends.

CDR3: CASVNWGQKYLHEQYF. In nucleotides, the CDR3 is TGTGCCAGCGTAAACTGGGGACAGAAATACCTCCACGAGCAGTACTTC. The V and J genes are TRBV28 and TRBJ2-7; 7 bases map to TRBD1. This CDR3 has 16 residues. The germline V gene encodes CDR1 MDHEN and CDR2 SYDVKM. V was pared by 8 bases and J by 5 bases, with 18 bases of the junction left unmatched.